This is a list of T cell receptor beta chains from one sample in a study of Ad26.COV2.S vaccination and SARS-CoV-2 variants. Sequenced by immunoSEQ multiplex PCR; TCRdb stores in-frame clones only, minus some. Altogether about 460,000 clones are present, around 89% being singletons, with the ten largest covering about 1.5%. Sample: peripheral blood, taken in a trial of Ad26.COV2.S vaccine versus placebo. The receptor source for this set is a person aged 18 to 65 who received the Ad26.COV2.S COVID-19 vaccine or a placebo. Both conserved end residues are part of each CDR3. Fields, in order: clone size, J gene, D gene, V gene, CDR3 length, CDR3 DNA, CDR3 protein. A D gene is named only where the DNA matches it firmly. Size is stated for part of the rows, as once, few or many counts, or as a class when the clone is expanded.

- | TRBJ2-7 | TRBD2 | TRBV7-9 | 15 | TGTGCCAGCAGCTTACAAGGGACTAGCTCCTACGAGCAGTACTTC | CASSLQGTSSYEQYF
- | TRBJ2-1 | TRBD2 | TRBV5-4 | 15 | TGTGCCAGCAGCTTGGATAGCGGGAGAATCAATGAGCAGTTCTTC | CASSLDSGRINEQFF
- | TRBJ2-1 | TRBD1 | TRBV9 | 16 | TGTGCCAGCAGCGGGGGACAGGGACCGGACGGCAATTACCAGTTCTTC | CASSGGQGPDGNYQFF
- | TRBJ2-7 | TRBD2 | TRBV29-1 | 13 | TGCAGCGTTACTCGCGGGAGGGCCCCCGAGCAGTACTTC | CSVTRGRAPEQYF
- | TRBJ2-6 | TRBD1 | TRBV27 | 18 | TGTGCCAGCAGCAAGCCGGGACAGGGGGCGCTTGGGGCCAACGTCCTGACTTTC | CASSKPGQGALGANVLTF
- | TRBJ1-5 | - | TRBV2 | 12 | TGTGCCAGCAGCGCTCATATCCAGCCCCAGCATTTT | CASSAHIQPQHF
- | TRBJ2-5 | TRBD2 | TRBV11-2 | 14 | TGTGCCAGCAGCGGACTAGCGGTTAAGGAGACCCAGTACTTC | CASSGLAVKETQYF
- | TRBJ1-2 | TRBD1 | TRBV30 | 14 | TGTGCCTGGAGCGGGGACAGACACTTCTATGGCTACACCTTC | CAWSGDRHFYGYTF
- | TRBJ1-5 | - | TRBV13 | 13 | TGTGCCAGCAGCTTAGGCCGCGATCAGCCCCAGCATTTT | CASSLGRDQPQHF
few | TRBJ1-4 | TRBD1 | TRBV7-2 | 16 | TGTGCCAGCAGCTTAGCGACCGGGACAGGGCCTGAAAAACTGTTTTTT | CASSLATGTGPEKLFF
few | TRBJ1-1 | - | TRBV18 | 15 | TGTGCCAGCTCACCACTGGAGGGAGGGGGAACTGAAGCTTTCTTT | CASSPLEGGGTEAFF
- | TRBJ2-3 | - | TRBV28 | 14 | TGTGCCAGCAGTTTGAATTTGGACACAGATACGCAGTATTTT | CASSLNLDTDTQYF
- | TRBJ1-1 | - | TRBV11-2 | 19 | TGTGCCAGCAGCTTAGTGTGGAGGGACGGAAGGGGCATGAACACTGAAGCTTTCTTT | CASSLVWRDGRGMNTEAFF
- | TRBJ1-1 | - | TRBV28 | 11 | TGTGCCAGCATAGAGAACACTGAAGCTTTCTTT | CASIENTEAFF
- | TRBJ2-1 | - | TRBV6-5 | 14 | TGTGCCAGCAGGCAACCGGGTTCCTACAATGAGCAGTTCTTC | CASRQPGSYNEQFF
- | TRBJ2-7 | TRBD1 | TRBV6-9 | 15 | TGTGCCAGCACCCCGGATACAGGGGTAACCTACGAGCAGTACTTC | CASTPDTGVTYEQYF